The present T cell receptor (beta chain) was sequenced within a study of shared clonotypes between healthy human individuals. Study-wide results and caveats: Shared across a handful of donors were 4% to 5% of the naive CD4 clonotypes.

This clone has a handful of counts. Its antigen is currently unknown. TCRdb's table, derived via immunoSEQ multiplex PCR, lists solely in-frame clones and lacks some. Of around 330,000 clones listed, approximately 79% are singletons. The clonotype comes from a young man in good health. What was sequenced was memory CD4+ T cells sorted from blood. Subset here: CD45RA-negative fraction.

CDR3 nucleotide sequence: TGTGCCAGCAGCAAGAACAGGGGTGGTACCTACGAGCAGTACTTC. Protein product: CASSKNRGGTYEQYF. This rearrangement joins TRBV5-4 to TRBJ2-7; TRBD1 matches at 7 bases. The junction had 9 bases not matched to a gene; V was cut back by 4 bases and J by 2 bases. Germline V CDR1 and CDR2: SGHNT, YYREEE (reference sequence). CDR3 length equals 15 residues.